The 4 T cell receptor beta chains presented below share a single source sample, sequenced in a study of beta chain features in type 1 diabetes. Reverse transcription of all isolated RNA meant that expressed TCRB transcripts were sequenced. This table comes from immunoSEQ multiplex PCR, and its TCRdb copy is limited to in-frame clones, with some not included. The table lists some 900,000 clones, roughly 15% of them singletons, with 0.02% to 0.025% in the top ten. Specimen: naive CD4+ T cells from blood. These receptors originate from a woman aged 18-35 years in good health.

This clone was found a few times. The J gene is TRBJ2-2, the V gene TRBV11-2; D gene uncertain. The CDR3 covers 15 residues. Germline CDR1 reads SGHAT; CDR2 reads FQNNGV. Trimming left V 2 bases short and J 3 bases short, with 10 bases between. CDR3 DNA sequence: TGTGCCAGCAGCTTAAGTGACTCGCACACCGGGGAGCTGTTTTTT. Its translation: CASSLSDSHTGELFF. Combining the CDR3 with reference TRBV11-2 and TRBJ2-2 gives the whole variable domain EAGVAQSPRYKIIEKRQSVAFWCNPISGHATLYWYQQILGQGPKLLIQFQNNGVVDDSQLPKDRFSAERLKGVDSTLKIQPAKLEDSAVYLCASSLSDSHTGELFFGEGSRLTVL.

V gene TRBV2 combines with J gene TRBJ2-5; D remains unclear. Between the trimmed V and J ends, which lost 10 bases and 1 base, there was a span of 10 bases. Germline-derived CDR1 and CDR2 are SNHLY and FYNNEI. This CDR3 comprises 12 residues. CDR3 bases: TGTGCCACCCACGCCTCCCAAGAGACCCAGTACTTC. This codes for CATHASQETQYF.

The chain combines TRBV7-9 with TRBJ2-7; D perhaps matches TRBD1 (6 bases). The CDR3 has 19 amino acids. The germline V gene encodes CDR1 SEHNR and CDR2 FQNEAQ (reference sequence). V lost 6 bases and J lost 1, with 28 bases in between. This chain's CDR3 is CASSRKGHPAQYESYEQYF. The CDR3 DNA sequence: TGTGCCAGCAGTCGAAAGGGACATCCGGCACAGTATGAATCCTACGAGCAGTACTTC.

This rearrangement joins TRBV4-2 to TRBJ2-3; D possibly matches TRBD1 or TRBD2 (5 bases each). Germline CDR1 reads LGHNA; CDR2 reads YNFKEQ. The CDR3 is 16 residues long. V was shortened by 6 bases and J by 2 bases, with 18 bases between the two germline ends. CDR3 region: CASSQNRGPLTDTQYF. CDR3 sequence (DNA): TGTGCCAGCAGTCAAAACCGGGGCCCCCTCACAGATACGCAGTATTTT.